The subject of this entry is one T cell receptor beta chain. These data come from a study of blood T cell repertoires in COVID-19. Study-level background: The analysed material was cDNA or gDNA that came from T cells, B-cell-depleted T cells, or PBMCs.

Per germline, CDR1 SGHAT and CDR2 FQNNGV. CDR3 length: 17 amino acids. V dropped 7 bases and J dropped 2 bases, with 23 bases sitting between them. Sequenced by immunoSEQ multiplex PCR; TCRdb stores in-frame clones only, minus some. The profile shows around 80,000 clones, roughly 87% of them singletons. The source material was peripheral blood. The rearrangement links TRBV11-2 to TRBJ1-1; D is undetermined. The clonotype comes from a man older than 75 with acute or convalescent COVID-19. CDR3 region: CASNRGGTPYFNTEAFF. The CDR3 bases are TGTGCCAGCAACCGCGGAGGAACTCCATATTTTAACACTGAAGCTTTCTTT.